This T cell receptor (beta chain) was observed in a study of T cell responses to AZD1222 COVID-19 vaccine. Study findings and constraints: With two AZD1222 doses given, Spike-specific TCR breadth and depth both rose. Reports say nearly half of spike-specific TCRs go after unmutated variant regions.

As concerns this clone: What it recognizes is unknown.

Clones were sequenced by immunoSEQ multiplex PCR, and TCRdb holds only the in-frame ones, with some missing. The table records 110,000 to 150,000 clones, about nine tenths of them present only once. The V gene end was trimmed by 4 bases and the J gene end by 7 bases; junction bases not matched to a gene: 3. CDR3 length equals 12 residues. The rearrangement uses TRBV12-3 or TRBV12-4 and TRBJ1-2; TRBD1 aligns across 7 bases. Sequenced material: peripheral blood, taken 28 days after the second AZD1222 dose. The sequence came from an adult who received the AZD1222 COVID-19 vaccine. CDR3 sequence reads: CASSSDRAGYTF. CDR3 nucleotides: TGTGCCAGCAGTTCCGACAGGGCTGGCTACACCTTC.